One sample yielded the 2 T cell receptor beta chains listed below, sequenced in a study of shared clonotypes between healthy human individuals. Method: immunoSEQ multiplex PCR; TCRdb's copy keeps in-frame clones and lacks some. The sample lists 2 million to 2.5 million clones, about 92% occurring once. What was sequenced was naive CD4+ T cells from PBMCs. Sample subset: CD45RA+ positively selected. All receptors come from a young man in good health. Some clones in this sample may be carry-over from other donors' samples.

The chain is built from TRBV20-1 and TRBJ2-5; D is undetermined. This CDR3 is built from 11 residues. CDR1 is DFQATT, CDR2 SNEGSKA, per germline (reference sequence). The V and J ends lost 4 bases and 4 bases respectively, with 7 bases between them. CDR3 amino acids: CSAKGRETQYF. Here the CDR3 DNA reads TGCAGTGCTAAGGGAAGAGAGACCCAGTACTTC.

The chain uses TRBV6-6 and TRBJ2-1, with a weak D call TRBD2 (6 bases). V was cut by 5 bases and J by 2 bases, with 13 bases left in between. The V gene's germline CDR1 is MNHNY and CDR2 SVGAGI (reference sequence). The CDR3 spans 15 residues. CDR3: CASSVTGLTYNEQFF. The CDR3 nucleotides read TGTGCCAGCAGTGTTACGGGACTGACCTACAATGAGCAGTTCTTC.